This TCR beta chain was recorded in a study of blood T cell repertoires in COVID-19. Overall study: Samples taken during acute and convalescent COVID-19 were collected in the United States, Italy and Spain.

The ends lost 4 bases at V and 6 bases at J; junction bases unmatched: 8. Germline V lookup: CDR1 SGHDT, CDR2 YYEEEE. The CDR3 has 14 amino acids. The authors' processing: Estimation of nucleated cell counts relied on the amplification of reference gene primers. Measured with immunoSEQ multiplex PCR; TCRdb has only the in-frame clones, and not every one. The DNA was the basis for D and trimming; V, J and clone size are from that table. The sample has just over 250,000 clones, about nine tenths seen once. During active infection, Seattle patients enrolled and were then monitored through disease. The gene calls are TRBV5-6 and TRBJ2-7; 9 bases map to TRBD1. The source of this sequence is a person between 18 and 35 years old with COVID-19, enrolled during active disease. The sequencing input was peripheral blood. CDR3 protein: CASSQGQGWREQYF. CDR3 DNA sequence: TGTGCCAGCAGCCAGGGACAGGGTTGGCGCGAGCAGTACTTC.